The 31 T cell receptor beta chains presented below share a single source sample, sequenced in a study of cytomegalovirus exposure and HLA in healthy donors. Profiled with immunoSEQ multiplex PCR; TCRdb holds only in-frame clones, not every one. The data contain over 200,000 clones, around nine tenths of them seen just once; the ten biggest clones take up 2.5% to 3.5%. Sequenced material: PBMCs. These receptors were collected from a woman aged 18-35 years in good health and CMV-seronegative.

This clone was recorded only once. The genes are TRBV13 and TRBJ2-1; 10 nucleotides agree with TRBD2. CDR3 length equals 16 residues. Germline CDR1 is PRHDT and CDR2 is FYEKMQ (reference sequence). The trim removed 5 bases at V and 7 bases at J, leaving 11 bases unmatched. The CDR3: CASSEPGLANANEQFF. The CDR3 DNA is TGTGCCAGCAGCGAGCCGGGACTAGCGAACGCAAATGAGCAGTTCTTC.

This clone was detected only a few times. The chain is built from TRBV5-1 and TRBJ1-3, with D perhaps matching TRBD1 (5 bases). Per the germline V gene, CDR1 is SGHRS and CDR2 is YFSETQ. Trimming left V 0 bases short and J 0 bases short, with 25 bases between. The CDR3 is 21 residues long. The chain's CDR3 is CASSLAGGEASPTVSGNTIYF. CDR3 bases: TGCGCCAGCAGCTTGGCCGGGGGGGAAGCTTCCCCCACTGTCTCTGGAAACACCATATATTTT.

This clone appeared a few times. The chain recombines TRBV4-2 with TRBJ2-7; 10 nucleotides align to TRBD2. Trimming cost V 1 base and J 2 bases; bases outside gene matches: 2. Germline CDR1 LGHNA, CDR2 YNFKEQ. There are 15 residues in the CDR3. The CDR3 loop is CASSQALAGAYEQYF. The DNA for the CDR3 is TGTGCCAGCAGCCAAGCCCTAGCGGGAGCCTACGAGCAGTACTTC.

V gene TRBV2 combines with J gene TRBJ1-2; maybe TRBD1 (6 bases). V lost 2 bases to trimming and J lost 0 bases, with 10 bases between them. This CDR3 has 15 residues. Per the germline V gene, CDR1 is SNHLY and CDR2 is FYNNEI. DNA for the CDR3: TGTGCCAGCAGTGAATCTTGGACAGCTAACTATGGCTACACCTTC. It codes for CASSESWTANYGYTF.

In nucleotides, the CDR3 is TGCAGCGTTGGGTTCGGCAGGGGACCCTACGAGCAGTACTTC. Translation gives CSVGFGRGPYEQYF. This chain links TRBV29-1 with TRBJ2-7, with D perhaps TRBD1 (6 bases). Germline V lookup: CDR1 SQVTM, CDR2 ANQGSEA. V dropped 4 bases and J dropped 2 bases, with 15 bases sitting between them. The CDR3 covers 14 residues.

The CDR3: CASSVRSGGTSGTGELFF. The CDR3 nucleotides are TGTGCCAGCAGCGTAAGATCCGGGGGGACTAGCGGCACCGGGGAGCTGTTTTTT. The chain couples TRBV9 to TRBJ2-2; 11 bases are shared with TRBD2. The germline gives CDR1 SGDLS, CDR2 YYNGEE. Trimming removed 1 base from V and 4 bases from J; junction bases left unmatched: 9. This CDR3 spans 18 amino acids.

The gene calls are TRBV7-9 and TRBJ2-1; no clear D. The germline V and J ends were trimmed by 6 bases and 6 bases, with 12 bases remaining between them. Germline CDR1 reads SEHNR; CDR2 reads FQNEAQ (reference sequence). This CDR3 has 13 amino acids. CDR3 sequence: CASSVPGSNEQFF. CDR3 nucleotide sequence: TGTGCCAGCAGTGTTCCTGGCAGCAATGAGCAGTTCTTC.

In nucleotides, the CDR3 is TGTGCCAGCAGCTTAACCACTAGCGGCCTTGGCAATGAGCAGTTCTTC. Translation gives CASSLTTSGLGNEQFF. The chain links TRBV7-2 to TRBJ2-1; the match to TRBD2 covers 8 bases. There are 16 residues in the CDR3. V gave up 2 bases and J gave up 6 bases; unmatched junction bases: 9. Germline V CDR1 and CDR2: SGHTA, FQGNSA.

The chain joins TRBV5-4 to TRBJ2-7, with 10 bases lining up with TRBD2. CDR3 length equals 16 residues. Per the germline V gene, CDR1 is SGHNT and CDR2 is YYREEE (reference sequence). After removal of 5 bases from V and 4 bases from J, the junction contained 12 bases not matched to a gene. CDR3 protein: CASSRRPSGSSYEQYF. CDR3 nucleotides: TGTGCCAGCAGTAGAAGGCCTAGCGGGAGTTCATACGAGCAGTACTTC.

The table lists this clone with a count of one. The rearrangement uses TRBV28 and TRBJ2-7, with TRBD1 as a possible D gene (6 bases). The CDR3 extends over 15 amino acids. CDR1 and CDR2 (germline): MDHEN, SYDVKM. The V end lost 4 bases, the J end lost 4 bases, and 17 bases lay between the germline ends. Written as DNA, the CDR3 is TGTGCCAGCAGTTCGTATCTCCGGGACACTTACGAGCAGTACTTC. This gives the protein CASSSYLRDTYEQYF.

This sequence joins TRBV25-1 and TRBJ1-2; D is possibly TRBD1 (6 bases). Germline values: CDR1 MGHDK, CDR2 SYGVNS. This CDR3 has 13 amino acids. Trimming took 6 bases from V and 3 from J, leaving 11 bases between them. DNA for the CDR3: TGTGCCAGCAGCGGTGGGACATACTATGGCTACACCTTC. Encoded protein: CASSGGTYYGYTF.

The rearrangement links TRBV7-2 to TRBJ2-3; 8 nucleotides match TRBD2. The CDR3 consists of 13 residues. The germline V gene has CDR1 SGHTA and CDR2 FQGNSA. Trimming cost V 5 bases and J 8 bases; bases outside gene matches: 6. This chain's CDR3 is CASSTRGTSTQYF. CDR3 in DNA: TGTGCCAGCAGCACGAGAGGGACTAGTACGCAGTATTTT.

V gene TRBV4-1 combines with J gene TRBJ2-2; no reliable D call. The CDR3 extends over 15 amino acids. V was cut by 4 bases and J by 4 bases, with 13 bases left in between. Germline CDR1 and CDR2: MGHRA and YSYEKL. CDR3: CASSRVPDITGELFF. The DNA for the CDR3 is TGCGCCAGCAGCCGAGTCCCTGATATCACCGGGGAGCTGTTTTTT.

V gene TRBV13 combines with J gene TRBJ1-2; 7 nucleotides line up with TRBD1. V shed 2 bases, J shed 1 base, and the junction held 13 bases outside the gene matches. CDR1 PRHDT and CDR2 FYEKMQ come from the germline V gene (reference sequence). The CDR3 loop spans 18 amino acids. The DNA for the CDR3 is TGTGCCAGCAGCTTATATTGGAGTGGGACAGACATTAACTATGGCTACACCTTC. Amino acid sequence: CASSLYWSGTDINYGYTF.

The genes are TRBV27 and TRBJ2-3; maybe TRBD2 (5 bases). V was pared by 3 bases and J by 4 bases, with 14 bases between. This CDR3 is 15 amino acids long. Looked up from germline, CDR1 is MNHEY and CDR2 is SMNVEV (reference sequence). Here the CDR3 DNA reads TGTGCCAGCAGTTTCGGCAGCGGCAATTCAGATACGCAGTATTTT. Translation gives CASSFGSGNSDTQYF.

This sequence joins TRBV7-2 and TRBJ1-3, with D hard to call. V was cut by 5 bases and J by 0 bases, with 11 bases left in between. CDR3 length: 15 residues. Per germline, CDR1 SGHTA and CDR2 FQGNSA. The CDR3 sequence: CASSQVARSGNTIYF. Written as DNA, the CDR3 is TGTGCCAGCAGCCAGGTGGCCCGCTCTGGAAACACCATATATTTT.

V gene TRBV27 combines with J gene TRBJ2-2; D gene uncertain. CDR1 and CDR2 (germline): MNHEY, SMNVEV (reference sequence). The V end lost 10 bases, the J end lost 1 base, and 13 bases lay between the germline ends. The CDR3 consists of 14 residues. The CDR3 loop reads CATRPELNTGELFF. In DNA, the CDR3 is TGTGCCACCCGGCCGGAGCTGAACACCGGGGAGCTGTTTTTT.

V is TRBV30 and J is TRBJ2-1; perhaps TRBD1 as D (6 bases). The CDR3 runs 12 residues. With 2 bases removed from V and 9 bases from J, the gap between germline ends came to 11 bases. Looked up from germline, CDR1 is GTSNPN and CDR2 is SVGIG (reference sequence). The DNA of the CDR3 is TGTGCCTGGAGTTCAGGGGCCACTGAGCAGTTCTTC. Translation: CAWSSGATEQFF.

The rearrangement links TRBV5-1 to TRBJ2-7; 8 nucleotides match TRBD2. Germline V gene data show CDR1 as SGHRS and CDR2 as YFSETQ. Trimming at V came to 0 bases and at J to 1 base, leaving 3 bases not matched to a gene. The CDR3 length is 15 residues. The CDR3 here is CASSLAGGHSYEQYF. DNA for the CDR3: TGCGCCAGCAGCTTGGCGGGAGGGCATTCCTACGAGCAGTACTTC.

The chain combines TRBV6-1 with TRBJ2-7; 7 nucleotides agree with TRBD2. Looked up from germline, CDR1 is MNHNS and CDR2 is SASEGT. This CDR3 contains 15 residues. The V gene end was trimmed by 7 bases and the J gene end by 2 bases; junction bases not matched to a gene: 11. The CDR3 is CASNPGLDLPYEQYF. The CDR3 region has the DNA TGTGCCAGCAATCCCGGACTAGACCTGCCCTACGAGCAGTACTTC.

This clone was seen only a few times. The rearrangement links TRBV11-3 to TRBJ2-3; 9 bases map to TRBD1. CDR3 length: 14 amino acids. J gave up 6 bases and V 5 bases, and 6 bases lay outside the gene matches. Germline-derived CDR1 and CDR2 are SGHNT and YENEEA. This CDR3 reads CASSTTGGADTQYF. The CDR3 DNA follows: TGTGCCAGCAGCACGACAGGGGGAGCGGATACGCAGTATTTT.

This rearrangement joins TRBV5-4 to TRBJ2-5; 8 bases line up with TRBD2. Germline V gene lookup returns CDR1 SGHNT and CDR2 YYREEE (reference sequence). This CDR3 is 14 amino acids long. Trimming cost V 2 bases and J 5 bases; bases outside gene matches: 5. CDR3 DNA: TGTGCCAGCAGCTTAGCGGGAGTTAGCGAGACCCAGTACTTC. Translated: CASSLAGVSETQYF.

This sequence joins TRBV9 and TRBJ2-6, with a weak D call TRBD2 (5 bases). Germline V gene sequence: CDR1 SGDLS, CDR2 YYNGEE. Between the trimmed V and J ends, which lost 2 bases and 1 base, there was a span of 13 bases. This CDR3 contains 17 residues. In DNA form, the CDR3 reads TGTGCCAGCAGCGTCGGGGTTAGCTGGTCTGGGGCCAACGTCCTGACTTTC. This gives the protein CASSVGVSWSGANVLTF.

The chain joins TRBV5-1 to TRBJ2-7; D is undetermined. Trimming took 0 bases from V and 3 from J, leaving 13 bases between them. The CDR3 extends over 15 amino acids. The germline V gene has CDR1 SGHRS and CDR2 YFSETQ. CDR3 in DNA: TGCGCCAGCAGCTTGGAGCCCAGTAAGCGCTACGAGCAGTACTTC. This sequence encodes CASSLEPSKRYEQYF.

This chain links TRBV4-3 with TRBJ2-5; a possible D gene is TRBD2 (6 bases). V lost 1 base to trimming and J lost 4 bases, with 16 bases between them. CDR1 is LGHNA, CDR2 YSLEER, per germline. The CDR3 covers 16 residues. The CDR3 protein is CASSQAPGVGGETQYF. In nucleotides, the CDR3 is TGCGCCAGCAGCCAAGCCCCCGGAGTGGGGGGAGAGACCCAGTACTTC.

The rearrangement links TRBV27 to TRBJ1-2, with TRBD1 matching 7 bases. The CDR3 runs 15 residues. Trimming at V came to 6 bases and at J to 5 bases, leaving 12 bases not matched to a gene. Germline CDR1 and CDR2: MNHEY and SMNVEV (reference sequence). CDR3 residues: CASSLNLQGLYGYTF. CDR3 in DNA: TGTGCCAGCAGCCTAAACCTACAGGGGCTATATGGCTACACCTTC.

V usage is TRBV2 and J usage is TRBJ2-7; TRBD1 is a possible D gene (6 bases). Trimming cost V 8 bases and J 5 bases, with 19 bases left between them. Germline loops: CDR1 SNHLY, CDR2 FYNNEI. The CDR3 extends over 14 amino acids. CDR3 protein: CASHELDSLNEQYF. The CDR3 region has the DNA TGTGCCAGCCACGAGTTGGACAGCCTAAACGAGCAGTACTTC. The full variable domain, its missing parts supplied by reference TRBV2 and TRBJ2-7, is EPEVTQTPSHQVTQMGQEVILRCVPISNHLYFYWYRQILGQKVEFLVSFYNNEISEKSEIFDDQFSVERPDGSNFTLKIRSTKLEDSAMYFCASHELDSLNEQYFGPGTRLTVT.

The chain recombines TRBV4-3 with TRBJ2-7; possible D gene TRBD2, 6 bases. The V gene lost 1 base and the J gene lost 3 bases, with 13 bases spanning the gap. The CDR3 consists of 15 residues. Germline loops: CDR1 LGHNA, CDR2 YSLEER. The CDR3 DNA sequence: TGCGCCAGCAGCCAAGGAGGTAGCGGAATCTACGAGCAGTACTTC. Its translation is CASSQGGSGIYEQYF.

Points on this clone: This same CDR3 is encoded by further DNA sequences in the sample. The V and J genes are TRBV7-2 and TRBJ2-7, with D perhaps matching TRBD2 (5 bases). V was trimmed by 5 bases and J by 3 bases, leaving 11 bases between them. CDR3 length equals 13 residues. Germline V lookup: CDR1 SGHTA, CDR2 FQGNSA. In DNA, the CDR3 is TGTGCCAGCAGCCTACCTGGAGGCTACGAGCAGTACTTC. Its translation is CASSLPGGYEQYF.

The gene calls are TRBV28 and TRBJ1-5; possibly TRBD1 for D (5 bases). This CDR3 is 18 amino acids long. Trimming stripped 3 bases from V and 0 bases from J, with 18 bases between. Germline assignment: CDR1 MDHEN and CDR2 SYDVKM. CDR3 residues: CASSFFVGGGNSNQPQHF. CDR3 in DNA: TGTGCCAGCAGTTTTTTCGTTGGGGGGGGGAATAGCAATCAGCCCCAGCATTTT.

This chain's CDR3 is CASSLEFGSGTEAFF. The CDR3 DNA reads TGTGCCAGCAGCTTAGAGTTTGGGAGTGGCACTGAAGCTTTCTTT. The chain links TRBV7-2 to TRBJ1-1; D unclear. V shed 1 base and J shed 4 bases, with 13 bases lying between them. CDR3 length equals 15 residues. The germline V gene encodes CDR1 SGHTA and CDR2 FQGNSA.